Below, one T cell receptor (beta chain) is given with its context. This CDR3 contains 19 residues. The germline CDR1 and CDR2 sequences are MDHEN and SYDVKM. V shed 3 bases, J shed 8 bases, and the junction held 17 bases outside the gene matches. Original processing methods: Reference gene primer amplification gave nucleated cell count estimates. Data came from immunoSEQ multiplex PCR; TCRdb stores just in-frame clones and leaves some out. V and J calls and clone size are copied from that table; D and trimming were computed from the DNA. The sample lists over 350,000 clones; roughly 90% were seen once. This specimen belongs to a study of blood T cell repertoires in COVID-19. In the study overall: Both acute and convalescent COVID-19 samples were obtained from the United States, Italy and Spain. PBMCs, B-cell-depleted T cells, or T cells were the source of the cDNA or gDNA that made up the material.

Sequencing was done on a sample of peripheral blood. The TCR was taken from a woman aged 30 to 39 with acute or convalescent COVID-19. The rearrangement links TRBV28 to TRBJ2-5; 14 bases agree with TRBD2. CDR3 sequence reads: CASSFHPPTSGGVKGTQYF. DNA of the CDR3: TGTGCCAGCAGTTTCCACCCTCCGACTAGCGGGGGGGTTAAAGGAACCCAGTACTTC.